The subject of this entry is one T cell receptor beta chain. Its antigen is as yet unknown. These data originate in a study of cytomegalovirus exposure and HLA in healthy donors. Study-level findings and limits: The tendency of first-cohort TCR clusters to co-occur in the roughly 110 validation repertoires was the finding of a later analysis.

The assay was immunoSEQ multiplex PCR, and TCRdb's table has in-frame clones only and misses some. The sample consists of around 200,000 clones, about 86% of them appearing once. V dropped 4 bases and J dropped 5 bases, with 4 bases sitting between them. From germline, CDR1 is SNHLY and CDR2 FYNNEI. The CDR3 covers 11 residues. A roughly 130-subject validation cohort, separate from the approximately 720-subject first cohort, supplied the donors. The TCR comes from a woman between 18 and 30 years old in good health and CMV-seropositive. Source material: PBMCs. This rearrangement joins TRBV2 to TRBJ2-3; no clear D. CDR3 nucleotides: TGTGCCAGCAGTGGCGTAGATACGCAGTATTTT. Its protein product is CASSGVDTQYF.